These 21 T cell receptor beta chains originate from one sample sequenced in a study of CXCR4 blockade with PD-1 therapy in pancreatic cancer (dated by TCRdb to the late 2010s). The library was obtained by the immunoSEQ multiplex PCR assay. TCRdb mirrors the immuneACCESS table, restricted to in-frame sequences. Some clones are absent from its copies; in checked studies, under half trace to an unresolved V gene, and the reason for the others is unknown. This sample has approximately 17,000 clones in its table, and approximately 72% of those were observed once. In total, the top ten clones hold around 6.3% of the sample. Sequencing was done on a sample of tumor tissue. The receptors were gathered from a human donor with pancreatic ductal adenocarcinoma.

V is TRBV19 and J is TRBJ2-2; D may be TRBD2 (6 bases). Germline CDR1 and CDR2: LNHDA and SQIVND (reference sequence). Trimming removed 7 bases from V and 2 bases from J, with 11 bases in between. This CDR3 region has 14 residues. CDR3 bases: TGTGCCAGTACCCCGGGACTTAACACCGGGGAGCTGTTTTTT. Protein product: CASTPGLNTGELFF. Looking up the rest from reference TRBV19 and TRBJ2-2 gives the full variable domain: DGGITQSPKYLFRKEGQNVTLSCEQNLNHDAMYWYRQDPGQGLRLIYYSQIVNDFQKGDIAEGYSVSREKKESFPLTVTSAQKNPTAFYLCASTPGLNTGELFFGEGSRLTVL.

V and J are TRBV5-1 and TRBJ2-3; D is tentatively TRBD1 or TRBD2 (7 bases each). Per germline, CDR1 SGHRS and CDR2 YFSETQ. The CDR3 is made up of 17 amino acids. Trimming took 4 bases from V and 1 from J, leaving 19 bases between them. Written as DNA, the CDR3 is TGCGCCAGCAGCCCTCCCGGGAGGCAGGGGGGCACAGATACGCAGTATTTT. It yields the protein CASSPPGRQGGTDTQYF.

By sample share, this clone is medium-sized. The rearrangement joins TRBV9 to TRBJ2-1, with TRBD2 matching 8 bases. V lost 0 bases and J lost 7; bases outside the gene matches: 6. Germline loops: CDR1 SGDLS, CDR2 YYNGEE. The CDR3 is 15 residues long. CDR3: CASSVDAGGGNEQFF. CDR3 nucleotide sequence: TGTGCCAGCAGCGTAGATGCGGGAGGTGGTAATGAGCAGTTCTTC.

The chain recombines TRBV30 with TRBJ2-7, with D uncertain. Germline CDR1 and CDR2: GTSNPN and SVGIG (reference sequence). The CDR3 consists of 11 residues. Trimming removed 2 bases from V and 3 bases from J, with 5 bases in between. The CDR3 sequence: CAWSRSYEQYF. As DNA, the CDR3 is TGTGCCTGGAGTCGGAGCTACGAGCAGTACTTC.

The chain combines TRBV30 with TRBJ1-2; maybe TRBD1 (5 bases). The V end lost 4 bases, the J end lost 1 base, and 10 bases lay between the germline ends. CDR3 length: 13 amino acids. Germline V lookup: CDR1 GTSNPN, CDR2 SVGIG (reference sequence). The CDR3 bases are TGTGCCTGGAAATTAGGGGATAACTATGGCTACACCTTC. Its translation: CAWKLGDNYGYTF.

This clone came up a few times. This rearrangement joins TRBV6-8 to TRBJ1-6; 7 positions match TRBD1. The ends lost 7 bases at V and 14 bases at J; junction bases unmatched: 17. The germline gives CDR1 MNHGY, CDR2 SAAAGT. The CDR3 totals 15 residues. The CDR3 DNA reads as TGTGCCAGCAACTCCGGACAGGCGTATCTTCACACCCTCCACTTT. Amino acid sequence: CASNSGQAYLHTLHF.

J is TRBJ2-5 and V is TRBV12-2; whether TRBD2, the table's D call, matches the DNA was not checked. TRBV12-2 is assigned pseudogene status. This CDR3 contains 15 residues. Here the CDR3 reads CASLTSGRARETQYF. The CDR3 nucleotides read TGTGCCAGTTTAACTAGCGGGAGGGCCAGGGAGACCCAGTACTTC.

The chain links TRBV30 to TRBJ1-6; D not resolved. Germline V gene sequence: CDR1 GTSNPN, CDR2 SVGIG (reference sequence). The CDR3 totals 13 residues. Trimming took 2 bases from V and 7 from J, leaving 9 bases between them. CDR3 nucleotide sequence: TGTGCCTGGAGTCTGGGGAGGAATTCACCCCTCCACTTT. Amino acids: CAWSLGRNSPLHF. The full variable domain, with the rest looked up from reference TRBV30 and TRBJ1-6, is SQTIHQWPATLVQPVGSPLSLECTVEGTSNPNLYWYRQAAGRGLQLLFYSVGIGQISSEVPQNLSASRPQDRQFILSSKKLLLSDSGFYLCAWSLGRNSPLHFGNGTRLTVT.

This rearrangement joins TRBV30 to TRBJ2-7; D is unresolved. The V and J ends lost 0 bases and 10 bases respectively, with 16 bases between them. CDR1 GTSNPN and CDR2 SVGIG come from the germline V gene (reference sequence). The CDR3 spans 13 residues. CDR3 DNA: TGTGCCTGGAGTGTATCTCCCTCTCCCCTACAGTACTTC. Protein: CAWSVSPSPLQYF. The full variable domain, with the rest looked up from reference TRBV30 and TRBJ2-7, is SQTIHQWPATLVQPVGSPLSLECTVEGTSNPNLYWYRQAAGRGLQLLFYSVGIGQISSEVPQNLSASRPQDRQFILSSKKLLLSDSGFYLCAWSVSPSPLQYFGPGTRLTVT.

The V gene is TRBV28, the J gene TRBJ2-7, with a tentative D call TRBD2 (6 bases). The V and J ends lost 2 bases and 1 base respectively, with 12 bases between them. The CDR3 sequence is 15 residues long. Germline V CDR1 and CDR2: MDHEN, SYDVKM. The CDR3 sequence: CASSLGLRGSYEQYF. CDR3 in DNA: TGTGCCAGCAGTTTAGGGCTGCGGGGATCCTACGAGCAGTACTTC.

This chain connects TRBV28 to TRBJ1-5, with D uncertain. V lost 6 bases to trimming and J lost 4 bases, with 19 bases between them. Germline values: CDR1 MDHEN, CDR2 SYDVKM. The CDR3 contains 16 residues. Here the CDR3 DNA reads TGTGCCAGCAGGGGCTCTAGGGAAACTCGTAATCAGCCCCAGCATTTT. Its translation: CASRGSRETRNQPQHF.

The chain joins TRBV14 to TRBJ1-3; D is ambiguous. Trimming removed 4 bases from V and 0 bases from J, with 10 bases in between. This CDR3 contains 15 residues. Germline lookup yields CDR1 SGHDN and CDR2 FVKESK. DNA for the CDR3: TGTGCCAGCAGCCTCCGACGGAACTCTGGAAACACCATATATTTT. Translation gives CASSLRRNSGNTIYF.

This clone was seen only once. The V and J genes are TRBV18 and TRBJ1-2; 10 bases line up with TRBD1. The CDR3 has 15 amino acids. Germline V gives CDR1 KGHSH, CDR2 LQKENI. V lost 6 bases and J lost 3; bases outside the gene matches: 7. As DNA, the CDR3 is TGTGCCAGCTCTCCCGGGACAGGGGAATACTATGGCTACACCTTC. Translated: CASSPGTGEYYGYTF.

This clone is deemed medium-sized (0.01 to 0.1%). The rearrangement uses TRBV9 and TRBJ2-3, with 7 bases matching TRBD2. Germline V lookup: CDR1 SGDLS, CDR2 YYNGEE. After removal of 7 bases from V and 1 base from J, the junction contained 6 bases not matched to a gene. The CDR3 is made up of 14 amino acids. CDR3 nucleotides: TGTGCCAGCTCCTTCCGGGGGGGCACAGATACGCAGTATTTT. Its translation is CASSFRGGTDTQYF.

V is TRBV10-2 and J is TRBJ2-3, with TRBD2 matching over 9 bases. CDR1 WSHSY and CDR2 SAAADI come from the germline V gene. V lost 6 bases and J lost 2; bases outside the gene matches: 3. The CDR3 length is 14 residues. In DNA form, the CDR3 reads TGCGCCAGCAGAAGGACTAGCGTCACAGATACGCAGTATTTT. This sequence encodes CASRRTSVTDTQYF.

CDR3 sequence: CATDHLAQPLFSYNEQFF. The CDR3 DNA reads as TGTGCCACCGACCATCTAGCGCAACCTTTATTCTCCTACAATGAGCAGTTCTTC. The chain recombines TRBV28 with TRBJ2-1; tentatively, D is TRBD2 (6 bases). Per germline, CDR1 MDHEN and CDR2 SYDVKM. V lost 10 bases and J 0 bases, leaving 25 bases between the germline ends. This CDR3 comprises 18 residues. The full variable domain, rest sourced from reference TRBV28 and TRBJ2-1, is DVKVTQSSRYLVKRTGEKVFLECVQDMDHENMFWYRQDPGLGLRLIYFSYDVKMKEKGDIPEGYSVSREKKERFSLILESASTNQTSMYLCATDHLAQPLFSYNEQFFGPGTRLTVL.

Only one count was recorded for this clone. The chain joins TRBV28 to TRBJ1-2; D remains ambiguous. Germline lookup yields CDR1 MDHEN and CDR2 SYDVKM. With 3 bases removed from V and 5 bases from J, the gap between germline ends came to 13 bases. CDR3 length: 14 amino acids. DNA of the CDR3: TGTGCCAGCAGTTTTGGAGTCGGGCTGTATGGCTACACCTTC. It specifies CASSFGVGLYGYTF.

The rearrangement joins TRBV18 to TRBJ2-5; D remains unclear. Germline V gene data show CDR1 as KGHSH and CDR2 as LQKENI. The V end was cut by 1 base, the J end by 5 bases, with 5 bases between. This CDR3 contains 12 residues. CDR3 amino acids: CASSPRQETQYF. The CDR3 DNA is TGTGCCAGCTCACCACGTCAGGAGACCCAGTACTTC.

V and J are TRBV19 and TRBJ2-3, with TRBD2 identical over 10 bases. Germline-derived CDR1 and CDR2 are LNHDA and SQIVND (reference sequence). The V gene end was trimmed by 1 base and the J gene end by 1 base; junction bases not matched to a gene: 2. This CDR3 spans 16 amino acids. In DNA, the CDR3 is TGTGCCAGTAGTATAGGACTAGCGGGCGGCACAGATACGCAGTATTTT. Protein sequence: CASSIGLAGGTDTQYF.

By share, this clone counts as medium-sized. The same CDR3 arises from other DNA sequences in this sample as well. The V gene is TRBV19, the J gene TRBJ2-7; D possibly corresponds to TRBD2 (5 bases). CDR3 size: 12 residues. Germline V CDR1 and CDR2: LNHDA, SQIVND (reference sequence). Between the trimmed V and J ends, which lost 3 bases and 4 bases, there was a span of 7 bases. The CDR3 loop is CASSIGGYEQYF. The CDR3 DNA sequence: TGTGCCAGTAGTATCGGCGGGTACGAGCAGTACTTC.

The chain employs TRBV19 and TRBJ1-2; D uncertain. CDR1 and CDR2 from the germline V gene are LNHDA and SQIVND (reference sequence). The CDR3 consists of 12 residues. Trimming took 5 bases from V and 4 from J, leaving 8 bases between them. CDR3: CASSSALYGYTF. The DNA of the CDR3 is TGTGCCAGTAGTTCGGCCCTCTATGGCTACACCTTC.